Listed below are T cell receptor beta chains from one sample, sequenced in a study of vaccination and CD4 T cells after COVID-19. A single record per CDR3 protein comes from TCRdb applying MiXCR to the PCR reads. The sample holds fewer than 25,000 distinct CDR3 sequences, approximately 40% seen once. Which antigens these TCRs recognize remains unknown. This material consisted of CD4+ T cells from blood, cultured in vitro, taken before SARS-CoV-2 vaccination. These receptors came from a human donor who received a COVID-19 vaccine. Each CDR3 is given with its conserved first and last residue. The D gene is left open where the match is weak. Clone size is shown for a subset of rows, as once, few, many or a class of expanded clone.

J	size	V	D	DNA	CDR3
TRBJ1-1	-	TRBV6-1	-	TGTGCCAGCAGTGAGGTCGGAGGGCGTACTGAAGCTTTCTTT	CASSEVGGRTEAFF
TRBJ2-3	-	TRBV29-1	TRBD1	TGCAGCGTTGAAGGAGGGCGTGGGGGACAGGGAATCACAGATACGCAGTATTTT	CSVEGGRGGQGITDTQYF
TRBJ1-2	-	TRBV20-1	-	TGCAGTGCCCCGACAGGAGCTAACTATGGCTACACCTTC	CSAPTGANYGYTF
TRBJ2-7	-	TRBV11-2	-	TGTGCCAGCAGCTCTCGACCCCAGGACTACGAGCAGTACTTC	CASSSRPQDYEQYF
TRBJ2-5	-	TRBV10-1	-	TGCGCCACTTCCGAGAGCGAGTCGACCCAGTACTTC	CATSESESTQYF
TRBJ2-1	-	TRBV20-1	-	TGCAGTGCTAGAAGACCTGAATCGAATAGGGGCTACAATGAGCAGTTCTTC	CSARRPESNRGYNEQFF
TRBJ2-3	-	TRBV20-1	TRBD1	TGCAGTGCCGAACATCAGGGGGCTGTTAGTACAGATACGCAGTATTTT	CSAEHQGAVSTDTQYF
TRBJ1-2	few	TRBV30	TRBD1	TGTGCCTGGAGAGACAGGGGGCTGGGTGGCTACACCTTC	CAWRDRGLGGYTF
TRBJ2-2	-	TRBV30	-	TGTGCCTGGAGTGTGGTTGGGGAGAACACCGGGGAGCTGTTTTTT	CAWSVVGENTGELFF
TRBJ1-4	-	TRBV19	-	TGTGCCAGTAGTATGGACGGTTGGGGGGGCTTGGTTGAAAAACTGTTTTTT	CASSMDGWGGLVEKLFF
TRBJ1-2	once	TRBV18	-	TGTGCCAGCTCACCACCTAATTTTGGGGTGGGAAACTATGGCTACACCTTC	CASSPPNFGVGNYGYTF
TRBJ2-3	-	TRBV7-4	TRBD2	TGTGCCAGCAGTTTGTTTCGGCTAGCGGGAGGCACAGATACGCAGTATTTT	CASSLFRLAGGTDTQYF
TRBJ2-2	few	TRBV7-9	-	TGTGCCAGCAGCCCCCTACCCTGGGGGGACATGAGAGTGTCCGGGGAGCTGTTTTTT	CASSPLPWGDMRVSGELFF
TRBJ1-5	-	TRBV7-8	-	TGTGCCAGCACCCACCGAGCAGGGAGCTGGGATCAGCCCCAGCATTTT	CASTHRAGSWDQPQHF
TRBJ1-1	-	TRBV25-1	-	TGTGCCAGCACACTGAACACTGAAGCTTTCTTT	CASTLNTEAFF
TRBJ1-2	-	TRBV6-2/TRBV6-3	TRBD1	TGTGCCAGCAGGACCGGACAGGGGAGCTATGGCTACACCTTC	CASRTGQGSYGYTF
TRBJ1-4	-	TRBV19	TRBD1	TGTGCCAGTAGTTCACAGGGGGCTGCGGGTGAAAAACTGTTTTTT	CASSSQGAAGEKLFF
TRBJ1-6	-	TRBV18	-	TGTGCCAGCTCGCGATCTGGAGCGGATAATTCACCCCTCCACTTT	CASSRSGADNSPLHF
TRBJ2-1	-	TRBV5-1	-	TGCGCCAGCAGCACGACGGTGGCGTATACCTACAATGAGCAGTTCTTC	CASSTTVAYTYNEQFF
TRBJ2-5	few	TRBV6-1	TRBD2	TGTGCCAGCAGTACTAGCGGGCTACAAGAGACCCAGTACTTC	CASSTSGLQETQYF
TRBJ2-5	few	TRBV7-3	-	TGTGCCAGCAGCCCTAACAGGGAGGAGACCCAGTACTTC	CASSPNREETQYF
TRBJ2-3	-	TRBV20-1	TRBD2	TGCAGTGCTAGAGATAGCGGGGGGATCACAGATACGCAGTATTTT	CSARDSGGITDTQYF
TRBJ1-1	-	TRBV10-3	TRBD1	TGTGCCATCAGAGTTGGACAGGGGACTGAAGCTTTCTTT	CAIRVGQGTEAFF
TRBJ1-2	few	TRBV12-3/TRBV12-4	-	TGTGCCACCGCACCTACAGGGAGCTATGGCTACACCTTC	CATAPTGSYGYTF
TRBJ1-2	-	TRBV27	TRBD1	TGTGCCAGCAGCCTCAGGGGGGGCGCGCCTAACTATGGCTACACCTTC	CASSLRGGAPNYGYTF
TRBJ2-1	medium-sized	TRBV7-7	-	TGTGCCAGCAGCCGAGGACAGAACAATGAGCAGTTCTTC	CASSRGQNNEQFF
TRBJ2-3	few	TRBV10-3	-	TGTGCCATCAGTGAGCAGGATAGGGGCACAGATACGCAGTATTTT	CAISEQDRGTDTQYF
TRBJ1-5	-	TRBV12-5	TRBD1	TGTGCTAGTGGTCCATTACTGACAGGGGACCCCCAGCATTTT	CASGPLLTGDPQHF
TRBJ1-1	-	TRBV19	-	TGTGCCACTCACCACCCGGTGAGCACTGAAGCTTTCTTT	CATHHPVSTEAFF
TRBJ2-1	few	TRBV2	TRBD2	TGTGCCAGCAGTCGGACTAGCGGGGCATACAATGAGCAGTTCTTC	CASSRTSGAYNEQFF
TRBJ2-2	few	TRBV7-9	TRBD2	TGTGCCAGCACCGACGCCACTAGCGGAGCTTTCACCGGGGAGCTGTTTTTT	CASTDATSGAFTGELFF